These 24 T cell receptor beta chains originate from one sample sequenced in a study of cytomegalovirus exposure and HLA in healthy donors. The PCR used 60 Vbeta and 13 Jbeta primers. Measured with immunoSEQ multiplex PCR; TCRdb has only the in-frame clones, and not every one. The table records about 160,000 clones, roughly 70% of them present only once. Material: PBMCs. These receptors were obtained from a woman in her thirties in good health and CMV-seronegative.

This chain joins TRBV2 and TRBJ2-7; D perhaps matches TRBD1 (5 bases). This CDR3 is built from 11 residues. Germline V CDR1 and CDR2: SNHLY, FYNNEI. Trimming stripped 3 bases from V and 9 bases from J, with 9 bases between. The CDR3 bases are TGTGCCAGCAGTGATACAGGAAGGCAGTACTTC. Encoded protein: CASSDTGRQYF.

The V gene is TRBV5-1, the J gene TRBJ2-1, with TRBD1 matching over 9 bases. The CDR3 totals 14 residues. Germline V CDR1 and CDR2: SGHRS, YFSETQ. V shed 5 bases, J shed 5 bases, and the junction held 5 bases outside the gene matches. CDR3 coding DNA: TGCGCCAGCAGAAGACAGGGGGAGAACAATGAGCAGTTCTTC. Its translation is CASRRQGENNEQFF.

This chain's CDR3 is CASSEIDRGSQPQHF. DNA of the CDR3: TGTGCCAGCAGTGAGATTGACAGGGGAAGTCAGCCCCAGCATTTT. The chain uses TRBV2 and TRBJ1-5; TRBD1 matches at 8 bases. The length of the CDR3 is 15 residues. V was pared by 3 bases and J by 6 bases, with 7 bases of the junction left unmatched. Looked up from germline, CDR1 is SNHLY and CDR2 is FYNNEI.

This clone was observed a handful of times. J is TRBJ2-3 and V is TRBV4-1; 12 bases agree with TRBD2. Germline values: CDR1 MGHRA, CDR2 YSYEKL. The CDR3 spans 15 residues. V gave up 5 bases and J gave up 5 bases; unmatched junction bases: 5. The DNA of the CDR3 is TGCGCCAGCAGCGCCCTAGCGGGGGGGGAAGATACGCAGTATTTT. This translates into CASSALAGGEDTQYF.

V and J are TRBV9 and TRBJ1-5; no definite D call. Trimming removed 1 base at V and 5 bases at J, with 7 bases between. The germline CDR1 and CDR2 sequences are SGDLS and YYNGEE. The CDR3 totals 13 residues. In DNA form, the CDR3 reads TGTGCCAGCAGCGTAAGTCAGGATCAGCCCCAGCATTTT. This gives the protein CASSVSQDQPQHF.

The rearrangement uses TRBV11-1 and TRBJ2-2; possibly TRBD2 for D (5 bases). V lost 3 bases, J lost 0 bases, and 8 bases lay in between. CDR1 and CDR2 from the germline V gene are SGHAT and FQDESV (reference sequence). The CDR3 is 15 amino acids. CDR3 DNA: TGTGCCAGCAGCTTGTCGAGGGCGAACACCGGGGAGCTGTTTTTT. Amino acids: CASSLSRANTGELFF.

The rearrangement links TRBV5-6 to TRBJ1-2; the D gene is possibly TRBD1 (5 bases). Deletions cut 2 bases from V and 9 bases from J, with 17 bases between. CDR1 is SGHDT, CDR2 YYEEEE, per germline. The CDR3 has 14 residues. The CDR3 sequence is CASSFDSPVFSYTF. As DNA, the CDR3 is TGTGCCAGCAGCTTCGACAGCCCTGTCTTTAGCTACACCTTC.

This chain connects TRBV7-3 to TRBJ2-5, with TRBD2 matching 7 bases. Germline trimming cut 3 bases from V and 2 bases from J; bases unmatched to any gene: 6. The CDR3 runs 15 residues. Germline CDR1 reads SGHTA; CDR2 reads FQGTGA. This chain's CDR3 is CASSFGGGPQETQYF. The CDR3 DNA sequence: TGTGCCAGCAGCTTTGGGGGAGGGCCTCAAGAGACCCAGTACTTC.

The CDR3 DNA reads as TGTGCCACCAGCGACGCGCGGGCTATCTACGAGCAGTACTTC. Amino acid sequence: CATSDARAIYEQYF. The chain combines TRBV15 with TRBJ2-5; possible D gene TRBD2, 5 bases. The J call is uncertain, as TRBJ2-7 better fits the DNA end. The germline gives CDR1 LNHNV, CDR2 YYDKDF (reference sequence). This CDR3 has 14 residues.

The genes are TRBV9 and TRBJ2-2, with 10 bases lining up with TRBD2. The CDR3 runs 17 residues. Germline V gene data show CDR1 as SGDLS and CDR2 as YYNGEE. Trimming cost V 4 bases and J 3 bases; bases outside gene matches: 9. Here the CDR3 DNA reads TGTGCCAGCAGCTCACCTCTAGCGGGAGCCTACACCGGGGAGCTGTTTTTT. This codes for CASSSPLAGAYTGELFF.

This CDR3 is CASRWTTGNTIYF. The CDR3 DNA reads TGTGCCAGCAGGTGGACAACTGGAAACACCATATATTTT. The chain recombines TRBV28 with TRBJ1-3; possibly TRBD1 for D (5 bases). Germline lookup yields CDR1 MDHEN and CDR2 SYDVKM. V lost 6 bases and J lost 2, with 8 bases in between. The CDR3 loop spans 13 amino acids.

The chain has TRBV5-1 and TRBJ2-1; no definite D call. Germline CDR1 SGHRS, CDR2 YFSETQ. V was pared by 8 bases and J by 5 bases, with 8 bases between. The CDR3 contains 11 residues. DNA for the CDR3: TGCGCCAGTCGGCGGAACAATGAGCAGTTCTTC. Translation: CASRRNNEQFF.

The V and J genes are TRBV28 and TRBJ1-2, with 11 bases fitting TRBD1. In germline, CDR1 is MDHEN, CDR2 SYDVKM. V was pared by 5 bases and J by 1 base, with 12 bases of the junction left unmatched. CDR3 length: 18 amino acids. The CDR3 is CASSNVPGQGEDNYGYTF. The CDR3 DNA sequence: TGTGCCAGCAGTAACGTCCCGGGACAGGGGGAGGATAACTATGGCTACACCTTC.

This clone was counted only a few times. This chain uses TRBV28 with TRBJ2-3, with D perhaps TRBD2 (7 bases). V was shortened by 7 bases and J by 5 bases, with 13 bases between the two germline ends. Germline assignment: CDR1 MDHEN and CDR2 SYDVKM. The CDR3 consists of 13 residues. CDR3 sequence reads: CASKGGVRDTQYF. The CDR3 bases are TGTGCCAGCAAGGGGGGGGTAAGAGATACGCAGTATTTT. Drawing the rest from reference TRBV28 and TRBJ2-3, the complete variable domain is DVKVTQSSRYLVKRTGEKVFLECVQDMDHENMFWYRQDPGLGLRLIYFSYDVKMKEKGDIPEGYSVSREKKERFSLILESASTNQTSMYLCASKGGVRDTQYFGPGTRLTVL.

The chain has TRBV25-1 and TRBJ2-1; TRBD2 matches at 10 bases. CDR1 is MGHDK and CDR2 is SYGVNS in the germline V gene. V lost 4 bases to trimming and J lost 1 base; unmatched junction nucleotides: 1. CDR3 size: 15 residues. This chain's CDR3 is CASSGSGGSYNEQFF. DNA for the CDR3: TGTGCCAGCAGTGGTAGCGGGGGGTCCTACAATGAGCAGTTCTTC.

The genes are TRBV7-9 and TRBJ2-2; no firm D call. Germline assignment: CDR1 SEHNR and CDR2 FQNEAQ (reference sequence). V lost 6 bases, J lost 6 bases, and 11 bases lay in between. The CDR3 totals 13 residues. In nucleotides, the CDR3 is TGTGCCAGCAGAAAATACGCGCCCGGGGAGCTGTTTTTT. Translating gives CASRKYAPGELFF.

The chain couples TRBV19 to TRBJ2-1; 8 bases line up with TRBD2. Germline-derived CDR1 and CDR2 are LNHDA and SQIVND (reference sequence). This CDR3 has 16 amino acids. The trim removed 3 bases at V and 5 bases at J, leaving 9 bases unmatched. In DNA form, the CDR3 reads TGTGCCAGTAGTATCCCGGGACTAGTTAGAGACAATGAGCAGTTCTTC. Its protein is CASSIPGLVRDNEQFF.

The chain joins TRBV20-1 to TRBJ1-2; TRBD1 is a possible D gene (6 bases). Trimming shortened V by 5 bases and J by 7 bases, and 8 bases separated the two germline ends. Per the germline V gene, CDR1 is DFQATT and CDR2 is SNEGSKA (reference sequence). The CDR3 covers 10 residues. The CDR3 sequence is CSAYRVGYTF. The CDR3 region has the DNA TGCAGTGCTTACAGGGTTGGCTACACCTTC.

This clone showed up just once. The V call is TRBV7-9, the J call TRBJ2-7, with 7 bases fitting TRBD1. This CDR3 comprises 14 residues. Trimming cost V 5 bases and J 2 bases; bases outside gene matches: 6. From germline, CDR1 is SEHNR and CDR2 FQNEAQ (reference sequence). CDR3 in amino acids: CASSEGQLTYEQYF. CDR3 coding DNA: TGTGCCAGCAGCGAGGGACAGCTCACCTACGAGCAGTACTTC.

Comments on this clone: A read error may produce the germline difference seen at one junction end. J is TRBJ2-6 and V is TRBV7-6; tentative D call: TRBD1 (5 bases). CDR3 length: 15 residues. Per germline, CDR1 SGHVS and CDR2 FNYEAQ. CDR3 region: CASSPRDVGANVLAF. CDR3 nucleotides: TGTGCCAGCAGCCCTCGCGATGTTGGGGCCAACGTCCTGGCTTTC.

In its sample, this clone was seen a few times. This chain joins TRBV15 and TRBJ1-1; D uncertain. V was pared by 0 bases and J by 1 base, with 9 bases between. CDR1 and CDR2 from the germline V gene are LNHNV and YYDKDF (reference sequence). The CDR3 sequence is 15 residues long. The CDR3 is CATSRDPVSNTEAFF. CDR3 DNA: TGTGCCACCAGCAGAGACCCAGTCTCGAACACTGAAGCTTTCTTT.

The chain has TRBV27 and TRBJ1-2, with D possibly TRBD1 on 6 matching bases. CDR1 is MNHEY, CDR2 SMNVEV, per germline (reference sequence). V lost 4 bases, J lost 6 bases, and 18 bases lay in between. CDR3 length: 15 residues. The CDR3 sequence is CASSSLRGRGNGYTF. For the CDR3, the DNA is TGTGCCAGCAGTTCCCTCAGGGGACGTGGGAATGGCTACACCTTC.

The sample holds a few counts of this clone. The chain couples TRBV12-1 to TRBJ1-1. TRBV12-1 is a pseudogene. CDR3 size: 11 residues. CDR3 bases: TGTGCCAGCACCTACTGCACTGAAGCTTTCTTT. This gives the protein CASTYCTEAFF.

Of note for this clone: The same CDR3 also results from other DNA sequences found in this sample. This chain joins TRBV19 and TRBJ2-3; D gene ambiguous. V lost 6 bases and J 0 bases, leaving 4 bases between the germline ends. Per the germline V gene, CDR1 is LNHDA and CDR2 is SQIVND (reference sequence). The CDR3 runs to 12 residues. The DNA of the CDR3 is TGTGCCAGTAGCCCTAGCACAGATACGCAGTATTTT. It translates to CASSPSTDTQYF. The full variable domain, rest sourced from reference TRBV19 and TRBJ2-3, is DGGITQSPKYLFRKEGQNVTLSCEQNLNHDAMYWYRQDPGQGLRLIYYSQIVNDFQKGDIAEGYSVSREKKESFPLTVTSAQKNPTAFYLCASSPSTDTQYFGPGTRLTVL.